These 9 T cell receptor beta chains share one sample of origin, sequenced in a study of T cells expressing NK-cell markers (dated by TCRdb to 2018 to 2020). The library was generated by 5' RACE. Sequencing instrument: Illumina HiSeq 2000. Once TCRdb had reprocessed the reads, it stored one entry per CDR3 protein sequence and supplied no DNA. The sample's own table lists some 440,000 distinct CDR3 sequences. Around 1.4% of the sample lies in the top ten. Material: blood T cells: a sorted CD56 or NKG2C T cell subset, CD4+ or CD8+ T cells, or bulk PBMC T cells (not recorded which). The receptor source for this set is a woman in her 50s in good health. Donor details come from another sample of the same person, matched by shared clones.

This sequence joins TRBV7-8 and TRBJ1-4; TCRdb's D gene call, TRBD1, goes unchecked for lack of DNA. This CDR3 spans 15 amino acids. CDR1 is SGHVS, CDR2 FQNEAQ, per germline. The CDR3: CASSSRTGRGEKLFF.

The chain combines TRBV6-5 with TRBJ1-2; TCRdb's D call of TRBD1 is untestable without DNA. Germline V gene lookup returns CDR1 MNHEY and CDR2 SVGAGI. The CDR3 covers 13 residues. This chain's CDR3 is CASSIGTVYGYTF.

The rearrangement links TRBV27 to TRBJ2-2; the D call of TRBD2 rests on TCRdb alone, since no DNA is present to check it. CDR3 size: 17 residues. CDR1 and CDR2 from the germline V gene are MNHEY and SMNVEV (reference sequence). CDR3: CASSFRLAGGLTGELFF.

The genes are TRBV15 and TRBJ2-5; the D gene TCRdb calls, TRBD1, cannot be checked with no DNA. The CDR3 totals 16 residues. Germline V lookup: CDR1 LNHNV, CDR2 YYDKDF (reference sequence). This chain's CDR3 is CATSRDQGRVKGTQYF.

V usage is TRBV5-1 and J usage is TRBJ2-1; the TRBD1 assignment by TCRdb is unverifiable without DNA. Germline CDR1 and CDR2: SGHRS and YFSETQ. This CDR3 has 18 residues. CDR3 in amino acids: CASSLDRGAADSNNEQFF.

The chain couples TRBV2 to TRBJ2-3; TCRdb's D gene call, TRBD1, goes unchecked for lack of DNA. The CDR3 is 11 residues long. The V gene's germline CDR1 is SNHLY and CDR2 FYNNEI. The CDR3 here is CASTLTDRQYF.

The CDR3: CASSEGLARNYEQYF. The genes are TRBV5-1 and TRBJ2-7; TCRdb's D call, TRBD2, is unchecked because there is no DNA. The CDR3 spans 15 residues. Germline V gene data show CDR1 as SGHRS and CDR2 as YFSETQ.

This CDR3 is CASSYRPLAVSYNEQFF. The rearrangement joins TRBV7-3 to TRBJ2-1; TCRdb names TRBD2, which stays unverified in the absence of DNA. Germline V gene sequence: CDR1 SGHTA, CDR2 FQGTGA. The CDR3 extends over 17 amino acids.

The chain employs TRBV11-2 and TRBJ2-1; TCRdb proposes TRBD1, but this gene call is untestable without DNA. Germline V lookup: CDR1 SGHAT, CDR2 FQNNGV. The CDR3 sequence is 14 residues long. This CDR3 is CASIPVYSGGEQFF.